This section outlines one T cell receptor (beta chain) sequence together with its context. Some clones are missing from TCRdb's copy, which holds only in-frame ones; the method was immunoSEQ multiplex PCR. The table has 1.4 million or so clones, around 98.5% seen once. The sample belongs to a study of shared clonotypes between healthy human individuals. The overall study: Per donor, CD8 memory used one plate, CD8 naive used two, CD4 memory used three and CD4 naive used three.

Germline V gene data show CDR1 as SNHLY and CDR2 as FYNNEI. The germline V and J ends were trimmed by 6 bases and 4 bases, with 7 bases remaining between them. The CDR3 has 11 amino acids. The chain combines TRBV2 with TRBJ2-7; no clear D gene. Sequenced material: naive CD4+ T cells sorted from blood. This sample's subset: CD45RA+ positively selected. The TCR originated in a man in his thirties or forties in good health. The CDR3 protein is CASRGFYEQYF. The CDR3 DNA reads as TGTGCCAGCAGGGGGTTTTACGAGCAGTACTTC.